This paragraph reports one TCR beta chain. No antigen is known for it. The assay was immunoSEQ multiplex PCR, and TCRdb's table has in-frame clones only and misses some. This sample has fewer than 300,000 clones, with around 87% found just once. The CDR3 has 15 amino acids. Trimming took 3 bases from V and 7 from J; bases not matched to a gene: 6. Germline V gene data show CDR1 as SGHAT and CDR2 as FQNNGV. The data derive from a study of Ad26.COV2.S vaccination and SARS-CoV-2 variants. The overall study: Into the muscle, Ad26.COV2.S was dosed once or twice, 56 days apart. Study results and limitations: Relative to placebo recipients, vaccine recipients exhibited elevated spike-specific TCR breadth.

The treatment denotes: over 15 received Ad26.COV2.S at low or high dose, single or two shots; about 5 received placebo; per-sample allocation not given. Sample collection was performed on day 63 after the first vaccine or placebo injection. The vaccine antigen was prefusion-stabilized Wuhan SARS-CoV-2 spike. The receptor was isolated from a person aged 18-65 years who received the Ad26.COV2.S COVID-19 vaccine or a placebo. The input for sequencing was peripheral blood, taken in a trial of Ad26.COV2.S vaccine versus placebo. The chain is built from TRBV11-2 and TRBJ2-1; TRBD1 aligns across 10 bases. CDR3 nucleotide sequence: TGTGCCAGCAGCTTCCGACAGGGGGCTAGGAATGAGCAGTTCTTC. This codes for CASSFRQGARNEQFF.